This TCR beta chain emerged from a study of T cells in Graves' hyperthyroidism and ophthalmopathy. RNA transcripts served as the template for amplifying TCR beta CDR3 regions. HTBI primers were employed in a first-round RT-PCR of the TCR CDR3. MiXCR, run by TCRdb on the multiplex PCR reads, gives a single entry per CDR3 protein. The profile covers 550,000 to 800,000 distinct CDR3 sequences, with roughly 17% appearing a single time and roughly 16% taken by the ten largest. This clonotype was seen a handful of times. The CDR3 length is 15 residues. Germline V gene sequence: CDR1 LNHDA, CDR2 SQIVND (reference sequence). The J segment lost 5 bases and the V segment lost 4 bases, leaving 7 bases of the junction unmatched.

This receptor was taken from a man over 45 with Graves' hyperthyroidism. This chain links TRBV19 with TRBJ2-1, with 8 positions matching TRBD2. The sample taken for sequencing was blood. The CDR3 region has the DNA TGTGCCAGTAGTAGTAGCGGGAATGGTAACAATGAGCAGTTCTTC. Translation gives CASSSSGNGNNEQFF.